The clone carrying this T cell receptor (beta chain) has a count of ten or more. TCRdb's table, derived via immunoSEQ multiplex PCR, lists solely in-frame clones and lacks some. The sample has 150,000 to 200,000 clones, under 90% seen once; the top ten hold about 9.3%. This specimen belongs to a study of cytomegalovirus exposure and HLA in healthy donors. The CDR3 covers 15 residues. The trim removed 3 bases at V and 11 bases at J, leaving 12 bases unmatched. Per germline, CDR1 MGHRA and CDR2 YSYEKL. Sample: PBMCs. The chain links TRBV4-1 to TRBJ1-4; 7 bases line up with TRBD1. The clonotype was recovered from a woman between 18 and 30 years old in good health and CMV-seropositive. The CDR3 sequence: CASSQGTGESDKLFF. The CDR3 region has the DNA TGCGCCAGCAGCCAGGGTACAGGGGAGTCTGACAAACTGTTTTTT.